Given below is one TCR beta chain in context. Its antigen is unidentified. CDR1 and CDR2 from the germline V gene are SGDLS and YYNGEE. This CDR3 has 16 residues. V shed 3 bases, J shed 6 bases, and the junction held 13 bases outside the gene matches. This sample is part of a study of beta chain features in type 1 diabetes. Study-wide points: Within each of all four CD4+ subsets, Type 1 diabetes patients had TCRB CDR3s that were moderately but significantly shorter. At VDJ recombination sites, type 1 diabetes patients had fewer insertions and more deleted nucleotides.

Purity exceeding 95% was reached by all sorted populations. All of the isolated RNA was reverse transcribed, so expressed TCRB transcripts were sequenced. TCRdb keeps only in-frame clones here, not all; method: immunoSEQ multiplex PCR. The table shows 200,000 to 250,000 clones, with over 11% occurring only once. The genes are TRBV9 and TRBJ2-3; 7 nucleotides match TRBD1. The clonotype originates from a man aged 25 to 40 with type 1 diabetes. Input material: naive CD4+ T cells from blood. Written as DNA, the CDR3 is TGTGCCAGCAGCGCCGGACGAGGGGGCGCAGGTGATACGCAGTATTTT. This gives the protein CASSAGRGGAGDTQYF. The full variable domain, completed using reference TRBV9 and TRBJ2-3, is DSGVTQTPKHLITATGQRVTLRCSPRSGDLSVYWYQQSLDQGLQFLIQYYNGEERAKGNILERFSAQQFPDLHSELNLSSLELGDSALYFCASSAGRGGAGDTQYFGPGTRLTVL.